What follows are 26 T cell receptor beta chains derived from one specimen sequenced in a study of CD8+ T cells in alopecia areata. In each case, RNA was isolated and then reverse transcribed into cDNA as the sequencing template. The repertoire was sequenced with immunoSEQ multiplex PCR; TCRdb's copy has only in-frame clones and lacks some. This sample yields 200,000 to 250,000 clones, of which roughly 57% are seen a single time; around 0.44% belongs to the top ten. The starting material was CD4+ T cells sorted from blood, obtained at week 0. The receptors were sampled from a human donor with alopecia areata.

The rearrangement joins TRBV6-5 to TRBJ2-7, with 7 bases matching TRBD1. After removal of 6 bases from V and 4 bases from J, the junction contained 12 bases not matched to a gene. The CDR3 is 15 amino acids. Germline CDR1 reads MNHEY; CDR2 reads SVGAGI. CDR3 in amino acids: CASSPTGNGPYEQYF. The DNA for the CDR3 is TGTGCCAGCAGCCCGACAGGGAACGGGCCTTACGAGCAGTACTTC.

The J gene is TRBJ2-1, the V gene TRBV5-6, with TRBD2 identical over 9 bases. The V gene end was trimmed by 3 bases and the J gene end by 10 bases; junction bases not matched to a gene: 11. Germline CDR1 reads SGHDT; CDR2 reads YYEEEE. CDR3 length: 15 residues. The CDR3 DNA is TGTGCCAGCAGCTCCGGACTAGCGACCCGGGAGGAGCAGTTCTTC. Translating gives CASSSGLATREEQFF.

This chain joins TRBV23-1 and TRBJ1-4; D not resolved. TRBV23-1 is filed as an ORF, its function uncertain. Trimming took off 6 bases at V and 2 bases at J, with 4 bases between the two ends. The CDR3 covers 12 residues. The CDR3 loop is CASRRTNEKLFF. The CDR3 DNA reads as TGCGCCAGCAGACGGACTAATGAAAAACTGTTTTTT.

The sample holds a few counts of this clone. V usage is TRBV29-1 and J usage is TRBJ2-7, with D tentatively TRBD2 (6 bases). Trimming cost V 7 bases and J 1 base, with 17 bases left between them. Germline V lookup: CDR1 SQVTM, CDR2 ANQGSEA. This CDR3 has 14 amino acids. The CDR3 DNA follows: TGCAGCGCCGGGTCCCTAGGAGGGTCCTACGAGCAGTACTTC. Translating gives CSAGSLGGSYEQYF.

The chain employs TRBV7-2 and TRBJ2-5; D remains unclear. Germline V gives CDR1 SGHTA, CDR2 FQGNSA. Trimming pared 5 bases from V and 5 bases from J, leaving 12 bases between. This CDR3 is built from 13 residues. CDR3 nucleotides: TGTGCCAGCAGCCCGGTTCAGCGCGAGACCCAGTACTTC. Its protein is CASSPVQRETQYF.

CDR3 nucleotide sequence: TGTGCCTGGGGTCTCTCCGAGCAGTACTTC. Translating it yields CAWGLSEQYF. The V and J genes are TRBV30 and TRBJ2-7, with unresolved D. CDR3 length equals 10 residues. Germline V gene data show CDR1 as GTSNPN and CDR2 as SVGIG (reference sequence). V was trimmed by 5 bases and J by 6 bases, leaving 8 bases between them.

In its sample, this clone was seen once. The gene calls are TRBV7-9 and TRBJ2-3, with 7 nucleotides matching TRBD1. Germline CDR1 SEHNR, CDR2 FQNEAQ (reference sequence). With 4 bases clipped from V and 0 bases from J, the junction kept 4 bases outside the gene matches. CDR3 size: 15 residues. The CDR3 DNA reads as TGTGCCAGCAGCTCTGGACAGGATAGCACAGATACGCAGTATTTT. Encoded protein: CASSSGQDSTDTQYF.

This clone was counted a few times. The chain carries TRBV27 and TRBJ1-2; D perhaps matches TRBD1 (6 bases). CDR3 size: 15 residues. V gave up 5 bases and J gave up 7 bases, with 20 bases separating them. CDR1 is MNHEY and CDR2 is SMNVEV in the germline V gene (reference sequence). CDR3 DNA sequence: TGTGCCAGCAGTGCCACGCAGGGGCGCGTCTTTGGCTACACCTTC. It translates to CASSATQGRVFGYTF.

This clone was detected a few times. The chain couples TRBV2 to TRBJ2-5; the match to TRBD2 covers 10 bases. Germline values: CDR1 SNHLY, CDR2 FYNNEI. CDR3 length: 13 residues. Trimming took 7 bases from V and 4 from J; bases not matched to a gene: 3. The CDR3 DNA sequence: TGTGCCAGCAAGGGGACTAGCGCAGAGACCCAGTACTTC. Its translation: CASKGTSAETQYF.

This clone was seen once. V is TRBV5-1 and J is TRBJ1-1; D not resolved. The V gene's germline CDR1 is SGHRS and CDR2 YFSETQ. V lost 0 bases and J lost 6, with 12 bases in between. This CDR3 region has 14 residues. In DNA form, the CDR3 reads TGCGCCAGCAGCTTGGCACGGGGAGGTGCTGAAGCTTTCTTT. This sequence encodes CASSLARGGAEAFF.

This chain uses TRBV6-5 with TRBJ2-7; D is unclear. The CDR3 runs to 11 residues. Deletions cut 2 bases from V and 3 bases from J, with 2 bases between. Germline values: CDR1 MNHEY, CDR2 SVGAGI. CDR3 region: CASSYRYEQYF. Here the CDR3 DNA reads TGTGCCAGCAGTTACCGCTACGAGCAGTACTTC.

The V and J genes are TRBV6-5 and TRBJ2-1; a weak D match, TRBD1 (6 bases). Trimming removed 2 bases at V and 4 bases at J, with 9 bases between. Per germline, CDR1 MNHEY and CDR2 SVGAGI. This CDR3 has 14 residues. The CDR3 here is CASSYGTNYNEQFF. The CDR3 nucleotides are TGTGCCAGCAGTTACGGGACAAATTACAATGAGCAGTTCTTC.

This clone was counted a few times. The V call is TRBV5-6, the J call TRBJ2-7; D perhaps matches TRBD2 (6 bases). Germline CDR1 reads SGHDT; CDR2 reads YYEEEE. V shed 4 bases and J shed 2 bases, with 10 bases lying between them. CDR3 length: 13 amino acids. CDR3 amino acids: CASSAGSPYEQYF. CDR3 nucleotide sequence: TGTGCCAGCAGCGCGGGGAGTCCCTACGAGCAGTACTTC.

The chain recombines TRBV30 with TRBJ1-5; D unresolved. The CDR3 has 14 residues. Deletions cut 2 bases from V and 2 bases from J, with 10 bases between. The V gene's germline CDR1 is GTSNPN and CDR2 SVGIG (reference sequence). The CDR3 DNA sequence: TGTGCCTGGAGTAGAGACTTGGGCAATCAGCCCCAGCATTTT. This codes for CAWSRDLGNQPQHF.

In its sample, this clone was seen a few times. This chain joins TRBV6-6 and TRBJ2-3; possible D gene TRBD2, 7 bases. Per the germline V gene, CDR1 is MNHNY and CDR2 is SVGAGI (reference sequence). V shed 7 bases and J shed 5 bases, with 16 bases lying between them. The CDR3 has 14 residues. The CDR3 DNA reads TGTGCCAGCATTACGACTAGCAGGGGAGATACGCAGTATTTT. It is translated as CASITTSRGDTQYF.

J is TRBJ2-3 and V is TRBV30; the D is unclear. V was clipped by 2 bases and J by 2 bases, with 8 bases between them. The CDR3 length is 13 residues. Germline CDR1 and CDR2: GTSNPN and SVGIG (reference sequence). CDR3 coding DNA: TGTGCCTGGAGTACGGGTAACACAGATACGCAGTATTTT. This gives the protein CAWSTGNTDTQYF.

The gene calls are TRBV27 and TRBJ2-5; 9 bases match TRBD2. CDR1 is MNHEY, CDR2 SMNVEV, per germline (reference sequence). V lost 4 bases to trimming and J lost 0 bases; unmatched junction nucleotides: 6. The CDR3 totals 16 residues. CDR3 sequence (DNA): TGTGCCAGCAGTTCCTGGCTAGCGGGGCACCAAGAGACCCAGTACTTC. It is translated as CASSSWLAGHQETQYF.

V gene TRBV7-2 combines with J gene TRBJ1-1, with D maybe TRBD1 (6 bases). Trimming left V 5 bases short and J 4 bases short, with 14 bases between. CDR3 length equals 14 residues. Germline CDR1 and CDR2: SGHTA and FQGNSA. This chain's CDR3 is CASSADRGVTEAFF. CDR3 nucleotides: TGTGCCAGCAGCGCGGACAGAGGGGTCACTGAAGCTTTCTTT.

The chain employs TRBV30 and TRBJ1-3; unclear D gene. Trimming pared 2 bases from V and 0 bases from J, leaving 11 bases between. Germline V gene sequence: CDR1 GTSNPN, CDR2 SVGIG (reference sequence). This CDR3 is built from 15 residues. Here the CDR3 reads CAWSRGPSSGNTIYF. The DNA of the CDR3 is TGTGCCTGGAGTCGTGGGCCTAGCTCTGGAAACACCATATATTTT.

This rearrangement joins TRBV7-2 to TRBJ1-2; possible D gene TRBD1, 5 bases. This CDR3 is built from 14 residues. Germline V CDR1 and CDR2: SGHTA, FQGNSA. Between the trimmed V and J ends, which lost 0 bases and 0 bases, there was a span of 5 bases. The CDR3: CASSLATANYGYTF. The CDR3 nucleotides read TGTGCCAGCAGCTTAGCGACAGCTAACTATGGCTACACCTTC.

This clone was detected a few times. The chain joins TRBV30 to TRBJ2-2; a weak D match, TRBD1 (6 bases). Trimming removed 2 bases from V and 4 bases from J, with 17 bases in between. CDR1 and CDR2 (germline): GTSNPN, SVGIG (reference sequence). The CDR3 covers 16 residues. CDR3 in amino acids: CAWSSHNTGSTGELFF. CDR3 sequence (DNA): TGTGCCTGGAGTAGCCACAACACAGGGTCCACCGGGGAGCTGTTTTTT.

The chain recombines TRBV15 with TRBJ2-2; TRBD1 or TRBD2 may be the D gene (5 bases each). V shed 5 bases and J shed 6 bases, with 22 bases lying between them. There are 17 residues in the CDR3. CDR1 is LNHNV and CDR2 is YYDKDF in the germline V gene (reference sequence). CDR3 DNA sequence: TGTGCCACCAGCCCCCAAGGGGTGCCTGAGGGAGCCGGGGAGCTGTTTTTT. Amino acids: CATSPQGVPEGAGELFF. The complete variable domain, with remaining parts taken from reference TRBV15 and TRBJ2-2, reads DAMVIQNPRYQVTQFGKPVTLSCSQTLNHNVMYWYQQKSSQAPKLLFHYYDKDFNNEADTPDNFQSRRPNTSFCFLDIRSPGLGDTAMYLCATSPQGVPEGAGELFFGEGSRLTVL.

This chain joins TRBV19 and TRBJ1-2; D ambiguous. V lost 4 bases and J 3 bases, leaving 3 bases between the germline ends. CDR1 is LNHDA and CDR2 is SQIVND in the germline V gene (reference sequence). There are 11 residues in the CDR3. The CDR3 bases are TGTGCCAGTAGTACCCACTATGGCTACACCTTC. This gives the protein CASSTHYGYTF.

J is TRBJ2-5 and V is TRBV29-1; 9 bases align to TRBD1. There are 12 residues in the CDR3. Germline V gene sequence: CDR1 SQVTM, CDR2 ANQGSEA. The V segment lost 6 bases and the J segment 3 bases; nucleotides outside the gene matches: 2. CDR3 nucleotides: TGCAGCGTACAGGGGGCTGAAGAGACCCAGTACTTC. Protein product: CSVQGAEETQYF. The variable domain in full, completed from reference TRBV29-1 and TRBJ2-5, reads SAVISQKPSRDICQRGTSLTIQCQVDSQVTMMFWYRQQPGQSLTLIATANQGSEATYESGFVIDKFPISRPNLTFSTLTVSNMSPEDSSIYLCSVQGAEETQYFGPGTRLLVL.

This clone was seen a handful of times. The CDR3, as DNA: TGTGCCAGCAGTTTAGGGTGGCAGCCCGTCGTGGACGAGCAGTACTTC. Encoded protein: CASSLGWQPVVDEQYF. This chain joins TRBV27 and TRBJ2-7; D uncertain. The V gene's germline CDR1 is MNHEY and CDR2 SMNVEV (reference sequence). With 2 bases removed from V and 5 bases from J, the gap between germline ends came to 19 bases. There are 16 residues in the CDR3.

This chain's CDR3 is CASSVAPSYQETQYF. The CDR3, as DNA: TGTGCCAGCAGCGTAGCCCCTAGCTACCAAGAGACCCAGTACTTC. This chain links TRBV9 with TRBJ2-5; perhaps TRBD2 as D (5 bases). The germline CDR1 and CDR2 sequences are SGDLS and YYNGEE. The V end was cut by 0 bases, the J end by 0 bases, with 9 bases between. The CDR3 totals 15 residues. Filled out from reference TRBV9 and TRBJ2-5, the complete variable domain reads DSGVTQTPKHLITATGQRVTLRCSPRSGDLSVYWYQQSLDQGLQFLIQYYNGEERAKGNILERFSAQQFPDLHSELNLSSLELGDSALYFCASSVAPSYQETQYFGPGTRLLVL.